The TCR beta chain under discussion was sequenced for a study of T-cell reconstitution after alpha-beta-depleted transplantation in children. Unique molecular identifiers tagged the TCRbeta library. TCRdb reprocessed the PCR reads via MiXCR and lists one record per CDR3 protein. The sample has 640,000 or so distinct CDR3 sequences, around a sixth seen once. The germline V and J ends were trimmed by 2 bases and 10 bases, with 15 bases remaining between them. The germline V gene encodes CDR1 DFQATT and CDR2 SNEGSKA (reference sequence). This CDR3 comprises 14 residues. Sequencing was performed on PBMCs from the stem cell graft donor, taken from the stem cell graft. The chain has TRBV20-1 and TRBJ1-6; D possibly corresponds to TRBD1 (6 bases). The receptor was isolated from a human donor who donated a stem cell graft to a child with acute myeloid leukemia. CDR3 nucleotides: TGCAGTGCTAGATATAGGGGGGACGTCTCACCCCTCCACTTT. This gives the protein CSARYRGDVSPLHF.